One sample yielded the 2 T cell receptor beta chains listed below, sequenced in a study of cytomegalovirus exposure and HLA in healthy donors. Amplification used 60 Vbeta primers and 13 Jbeta primers. Sequencing was performed with immunoSEQ multiplex PCR; in TCRdb, only in-frame clones are kept and a portion is missing. The sample gives roughly 290,000 clones, roughly 90% of which show up once; more than 2% is in the top ten. Sample: PBMCs. These receptors all come from a woman between 18 and 29 years old in good health and CMV-seronegative.

The J gene is TRBJ1-1, the V gene TRBV13; a weak D match, TRBD1 (5 bases). This CDR3 comprises 14 residues. From germline, CDR1 is PRHDT and CDR2 FYEKMQ (reference sequence). Trimming took 5 bases from V and 3 from J, leaving 13 bases between them. DNA for the CDR3: TGTGCCAGCAGCCCCGGCGCAGGGTACACTGAAGCTTTCTTT. It is translated as CASSPGAGYTEAFF.

The chain has TRBV2 and TRBJ2-7; 11 positions agree with TRBD1. With V trimmed by 8 bases and J by 3 bases, 6 bases remained unmatched. CDR1 is SNHLY, CDR2 FYNNEI, per germline. The CDR3 loop spans 14 amino acids. In nucleotides, the CDR3 is TGTGCCAGCGTGGGGACAGGGGGGTTCTACGAGCAGTACTTC. Its translation: CASVGTGGFYEQYF.